Listed here are 5 T cell receptor beta chains from one sample, sequenced in a study of T cell responses to AZD1222 COVID-19 vaccine (dated by TCRdb to the early 2020s). Explained via the paper, the time point label denotes: about 28 days (+/-7) after the second vaccine dose. The protocol used for the library was the immunoSEQ multiplex PCR assay. Not all clones reach the TCRdb copy of this immuneACCESS table, which keeps in-frame sequences only. Checked studies attribute under half of the gap to unresolved V genes and leave the rest unexplained. Across this sample there are roughly 120,000 clones, with roughly 92% seen only once. Together, the top ten hold 2.5% of the sample. The sample was peripheral blood, taken 28 days after the second AZD1222 dose. The receptors were gathered from an adult who received the AZD1222 COVID-19 vaccine.

This chain uses TRBV15 with TRBJ1-4, with D maybe TRBD1 (6 bases). The CDR3 is 14 amino acids. Germline V gene sequence: CDR1 LNHNV, CDR2 YYDKDF (reference sequence). Trimming shortened V by 3 bases and J by 6 bases, and 11 bases separated the two germline ends. CDR3 DNA: TGTGCCACCAGCAGCTCCGGGACATATGAAAAACTGTTTTTT. It codes for CATSSSGTYEKLFF.

The chain uses TRBV19 and TRBJ2-7, with a weak D call TRBD2 (5 bases). This CDR3 is 15 amino acids long. CDR1 is LNHDA and CDR2 is SQIVND in the germline V gene (reference sequence). Deletions cut 1 base from V and 1 base from J, with 11 bases between. The CDR3 here is CASSIASGSSYEQYF. In DNA form, the CDR3 reads TGTGCCAGTAGTATAGCCTCGGGGTCTTCCTACGAGCAGTACTTC.

The CDR3 reads CASSQWFVSAGGEETQYF. As DNA, the CDR3 is TGCGCCAGCAGCCAATGGTTCGTTTCAGCGGGGGGGGAAGAGACCCAGTACTTC. V gene TRBV4-1 combines with J gene TRBJ2-5; 10 positions match TRBD2. Germline V gives CDR1 MGHRA, CDR2 YSYEKL. The CDR3 sequence is 18 residues long. J lost 3 bases, V lost 2 bases, and 12 bases had no gene match.

The chain combines TRBV2 with TRBJ2-2, with 12 bases matching TRBD2. The junction had 9 bases not matched to a gene; V was cut back by 2 bases and J by 5 bases. This CDR3 spans 18 amino acids. Germline V gives CDR1 SNHLY, CDR2 FYNNEI. CDR3 in amino acids: CASSEQGLAGLRTGELFF. CDR3 coding DNA: TGTGCCAGCAGTGAACAAGGACTAGCGGGGCTGAGGACCGGGGAGCTGTTTTTT.

The chain carries TRBV18 and TRBJ1-1, with D possibly being TRBD1 (5 bases). The CDR3 is 15 amino acids. Germline V gene lookup returns CDR1 KGHSH and CDR2 LQKENI. V lost 3 bases and J lost 3, with 14 bases in between. In DNA form, the CDR3 reads TGTGCCAGCTCACCTTCGACGGGGGGTTACACTGAAGCTTTCTTT. It translates to CASSPSTGGYTEAFF.